This TCR beta chain was recovered during a study of cytomegalovirus exposure and HLA in healthy donors. About the research overall: From donors who were HLA-typed, an early data release held 75 million to 85 million unique TCRs. Overall study results and limits: A later analysis reported that several of the most significant clusters appeared to be linked to common viral pathogens, among them Epstein-Barr virus.

The primer mix had 60 Vbeta and 13 Jbeta primers. TCRdb keeps only in-frame clones here, not all; method: immunoSEQ multiplex PCR. The sample consists of some 150,000 clones, roughly 83% of them appearing once. The germline CDR1 and CDR2 sequences are SGHRS and YFSETQ. The CDR3 sequence is 16 residues long. The V gene end was trimmed by 0 bases and the J gene end by 1 base; junction bases not matched to a gene: 2. This clone was counted a single time. Antigen specificity is unknown. This clonotype was obtained from a man aged 25 to 45 in good health and CMV-seropositive. The sequenced sample consisted of PBMCs. V gene TRBV5-1 combines with J gene TRBJ2-3; 10 bases align to TRBD2. As DNA, the CDR3 is TGCGCCAGCAGCTTGGGGACTAGCGGCCGCACAGATACGCAGTATTTT. This codes for CASSLGTSGRTDTQYF.